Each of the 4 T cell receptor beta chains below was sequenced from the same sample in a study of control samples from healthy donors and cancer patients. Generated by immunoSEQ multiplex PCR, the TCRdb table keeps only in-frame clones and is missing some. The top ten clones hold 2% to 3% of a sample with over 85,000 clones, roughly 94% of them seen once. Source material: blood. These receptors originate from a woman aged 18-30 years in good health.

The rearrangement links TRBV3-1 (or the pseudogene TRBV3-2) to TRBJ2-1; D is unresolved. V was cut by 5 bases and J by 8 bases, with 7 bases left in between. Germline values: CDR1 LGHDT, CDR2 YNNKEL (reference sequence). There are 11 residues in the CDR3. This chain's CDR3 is CASSSFDEQFF. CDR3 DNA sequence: TGTGCCAGCAGCTCTTTCGATGAGCAGTTCTTC.

The CDR3 sequence is CASSYSTRNEQFF. The CDR3 DNA reads TGTGCCAGCAGTTACTCGACTCGCAATGAGCAGTTCTTC. The chain couples TRBV6-5 to TRBJ2-1; no clear D gene. CDR3 length: 13 residues. Trimming left V 0 bases short and J 6 bases short, with 6 bases between. Looked up from germline, CDR1 is MNHEY and CDR2 is SVGAGI.

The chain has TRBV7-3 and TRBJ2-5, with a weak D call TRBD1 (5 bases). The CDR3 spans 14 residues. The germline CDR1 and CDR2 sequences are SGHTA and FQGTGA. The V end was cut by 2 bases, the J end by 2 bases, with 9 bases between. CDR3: CASSLETAQETQYF. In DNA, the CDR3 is TGTGCCAGCAGCTTAGAGACAGCGCAAGAGACCCAGTACTTC.

The CDR3 spells CASSESPRDSRAFF. DNA of the CDR3: TGTGCCAGCAGTGAATCCCCCCGGGACTCCAGGGCTTTCTTT. The J gene is TRBJ1-1, the V gene TRBV2, with a possible D match to TRBD1 (5 bases). V lost 2 bases, J lost 11 bases, and 18 bases lay in between. Germline values: CDR1 SNHLY, CDR2 FYNNEI. This CDR3 spans 14 amino acids.